Following are 27 T cell receptor beta chains from one sample sequenced in a study of T cell repertoires in cytomegalovirus infection. Antigens for these TCRs are unknown. TCRdb re-analysed the reads in MiXCR, keeping a single row per CDR3 protein. Among 300,000 or so distinct CDR3 sequences listed, 25% were seen once. The starting material was cultured PBMCs, obtained from culture after CMV antigen stimulation. The receptors shown here come from a human donor in good health (CMV status not recorded). Some clones in this sample may be carry-over from other donors' samples.

This clonotype was seen a few times. The chain has TRBV11-1 and TRBJ2-5, with D unclear. CDR1 is SGHAT, CDR2 FQDESV, per germline (reference sequence). The CDR3 runs 15 residues. V lost 5 bases to trimming and J lost 7 bases, with 20 bases between them. DNA for the CDR3: TGTGCCAGCAGCCCTGACCGGATCGGTTCGGCGACCCAGTACTTC. Translating gives CASSPDRIGSATQYF.

This clonotype was detected a few times. The chain couples TRBV4-3 to TRBJ2-7; D gene uncertain. CDR3 size: 13 residues. Trimming cost V 1 base and J 4 bases, with 8 bases left between them. Germline-derived CDR1 and CDR2 are LGHNA and YSLEER. The CDR3 region is CASSQVVGYEQYF. The CDR3 DNA reads as TGCGCCAGCAGCCAAGTAGTTGGGTACGAGCAGTACTTC.

The genes are TRBV20-1 and TRBJ2-1, with 9 bases fitting TRBD2. J lost 3 bases, V lost 0 bases, and 3 bases had no gene match. This CDR3 contains 15 residues. CDR1 is DFQATT, CDR2 SNEGSKA, per germline (reference sequence). CDR3 loop: CSARETTSGYNEQFF. CDR3 nucleotides: TGCAGTGCTAGAGAGACGACTAGCGGCTACAATGAGCAGTTCTTC.

This clonotype was seen only a few times. This chain links TRBV27 with TRBJ2-1, with 9 bases fitting TRBD2. Germline V gene data show CDR1 as MNHEY and CDR2 as SMNVEV (reference sequence). The trim removed 6 bases at V and 9 bases at J, leaving 9 bases unmatched. The length of the CDR3 is 14 residues. DNA for the CDR3: TGTGCCAGCAGCCCCGGACTAGCGAACGGTGAGCAGTTCTTC. As protein: CASSPGLANGEQFF.

This clonotype was detected a few times. The V gene is TRBV7-9, the J gene TRBJ2-2, with unresolved D. Trimming removed 0 bases at V and 2 bases at J, with 10 bases between. The CDR3 length is 16 residues. Germline assignment: CDR1 SEHNR and CDR2 FQNEAQ (reference sequence). The CDR3 bases are TGTGCCAGCAGCTTAGCCTTGAGAGTTAACACCGGGGAGCTGTTTTTT. Protein product: CASSLALRVNTGELFF.

The rearrangement links TRBV7-9 to TRBJ1-1; D is uncertain. V shed 0 bases and J shed 7 bases, with 6 bases lying between them. Germline-derived CDR1 and CDR2 are SEHNR and FQNEAQ (reference sequence). The length of the CDR3 is 12 residues. CDR3 DNA sequence: TGTGCCAGCAGCTTAGCGGCCCTTGAAGCTTTCTTT. Amino acid sequence: CASSLAALEAFF.

This clonotype has just a few counts. This chain links TRBV7-3 with TRBJ2-2; D is unclear. Trimming removed 2 bases at V and 6 bases at J, with 10 bases between. CDR3 length equals 14 residues. From germline, CDR1 is SGHTA and CDR2 FQGTGA. The CDR3 sequence: CASSLQVMPGELFF. DNA for the CDR3: TGTGCCAGCAGCTTACAGGTCATGCCCGGGGAGCTGTTTTTT. Combining the CDR3 with reference TRBV7-3 and TRBJ2-2 gives the whole variable domain GAGVSQTPSNKVTEKGKYVELRCDPISGHTALYWYRQSLGQGPEFLIYFQGTGAADDSGLPNDRFFAVRPEGSVSTLKIQRTERGDSAVYLCASSLQVMPGELFFGEGSRLTVL.

The rearrangement uses TRBV7-2 and TRBJ2-6; the D is unclear. This CDR3 spans 12 amino acids. CDR1 is SGHTA, CDR2 FQGNSA, per germline. CDR3 in amino acids: CGGSSGANVLTF. In DNA form, the CDR3 reads TGTGGAGGCTCTTCTGGGGCCAACGTCCTGACTTTC.

This clonotype was seen a handful of times. V gene TRBV18 combines with J gene TRBJ1-2; D possibly corresponds to TRBD1 (6 bases). Germline V lookup: CDR1 KGHSH, CDR2 LQKENI. The CDR3 contains 14 residues. Trimming took 2 bases from V and 6 from J, leaving 13 bases between them. In DNA, the CDR3 is TGTGCCAGCTCACCAATTGGGACACCAGATGGCTACACCTTC. It translates to CASSPIGTPDGYTF.

This clonotype was seen repeatedly, ten times or more. This sequence joins TRBV24-1 and TRBJ2-1; 7 nucleotides agree with TRBD1. There are 18 residues in the CDR3. Per the germline V gene, CDR1 is KGHDR and CDR2 is SFDVKD. The trim removed 4 bases at V and 0 bases at J, leaving 11 bases unmatched. Here the CDR3 reads CATSDPKQGLLSYNEQFF. CDR3 DNA sequence: TGTGCCACCAGTGACCCGAAACAGGGGCTACTCTCCTACAATGAGCAGTTCTTC.

The chain is built from TRBV12-3 or TRBV12-4 and TRBJ1-6, with D perhaps TRBD1 (6 bases). This CDR3 comprises 12 residues. The ends were cut back, 2 bases at V and 15 bases at J, with 11 bases in the middle. In DNA form, the CDR3 reads TGTGCCAGCAGTTTACAGGGGCCAAACCTCCACTTT. As protein: CASSLQGPNLHF.

The chain has TRBV12-3 or TRBV12-4 and TRBJ2-2, with D possibly being TRBD2 (6 bases). V was pared by 4 bases and J by 3 bases, with 15 bases between. The CDR3 totals 16 residues. The DNA of the CDR3 is TGTGCCAGCAGTTCGGGTTCGGGAGCCTACACCGGGGAGCTGTTTTTT. Protein product: CASSSGSGAYTGELFF.

V and J are TRBV7-6 and TRBJ1-4, with 7 bases matching TRBD1. Germline V gene lookup returns CDR1 SGHVS and CDR2 FNYEAQ. V shed 0 bases, J shed 2 bases, and the junction held 12 bases outside the gene matches. The CDR3 runs 19 residues. The CDR3 DNA reads TGTGCCAGCAGCTTAGCGCTGGCAGGGGGGAGGACGACTAATGAAAAACTGTTTTTT. Protein sequence: CASSLALAGGRTTNEKLFF.

This clonotype was seen a few times. The chain recombines TRBV7-2 with TRBJ2-1, with D hard to call. V was shortened by 7 bases and J by 0 bases, with 13 bases between the two germline ends. Germline V lookup: CDR1 SGHTA, CDR2 FQGNSA. This CDR3 spans 15 amino acids. CDR3 region: CASKLVAVSYNEQFF. DNA of the CDR3: TGTGCCAGCAAGCTTGTAGCCGTCTCCTACAATGAGCAGTTCTTC.

This clonotype was detected only a few times. The V call is TRBV20-1, the J call TRBJ2-5, with 7 bases lining up with TRBD2. The CDR3 is made up of 12 amino acids. Germline V gene lookup returns CDR1 DFQATT and CDR2 SNEGSKA (reference sequence). Unmatched junction bases numbered 1, after V lost 3 bases and J lost 3 bases. The CDR3, as DNA: TGCAGTGCTAGCGGGAGGAAAGAGACCCAGTACTTC. Its protein product is CSASGRKETQYF.

J is TRBJ2-2 and V is TRBV20-1; TRBD2 aligns across 8 bases. The germline V gene encodes CDR1 DFQATT and CDR2 SNEGSKA (reference sequence). CDR3 length: 16 residues. Trimming took 0 bases from V and 0 from J; bases not matched to a gene: 3. The CDR3 spells CSARDDSGANTGELFF. The CDR3 coding sequence is TGCAGTGCTAGAGATGATAGCGGGGCGAACACCGGGGAGCTGTTTTTT.

The chain employs TRBV12-3 or TRBV12-4 and TRBJ2-3; 8 nucleotides align to TRBD2. This CDR3 has 15 residues. The trim removed 4 bases at V and 0 bases at J, leaving 3 bases unmatched. In DNA, the CDR3 is TGTGCCAGCAGTTGGGCGGGGGGAAGCACAGATACGCAGTATTTT. This gives the protein CASSWAGGSTDTQYF.

This clonotype was counted many times. This sequence joins TRBV7-8 and TRBJ1-2; TRBD1 might be the D (6 bases). Trimming removed 3 bases from V and 8 bases from J, with 13 bases in between. Germline V gives CDR1 SGHVS, CDR2 FQNEAQ. The CDR3 spans 13 residues. The CDR3 nucleotides are TGTGCCAGCAGCTTTGGACAGCCTCTCGGCTACACCTTC. It yields the protein CASSFGQPLGYTF.

J is TRBJ1-2 and V is TRBV5-6; D call uncertain. The CDR3 is 13 amino acids. V gave up 0 bases and J gave up 4 bases, with 7 bases separating them. Germline assignment: CDR1 SGHDT and CDR2 YYEEEE. The CDR3 sequence: CASSLEVIYGYTF. The CDR3 DNA reads TGTGCCAGCAGCTTGGAGGTCATCTATGGCTACACCTTC.

The gene calls are TRBV20-1 and TRBJ2-3; D gene unclear. V was cut by 7 bases and J by 0 bases, with 11 bases left in between. The germline CDR1 and CDR2 sequences are DFQATT and SNEGSKA (reference sequence). The CDR3 extends over 13 amino acids. CDR3 nucleotides: TGCAGTGACATAGCTGGGAGCACAGATACGCAGTATTTT. Protein: CSDIAGSTDTQYF.

This chain uses TRBV12-3 or TRBV12-4 with TRBJ2-2; 8 bases are a match to TRBD2. The CDR3 sequence is 15 residues long. V gave up 8 bases and J gave up 6 bases; unmatched junction bases: 11. CDR3: CASGPGAGASGELFF. The CDR3 DNA follows: TGTGCCAGCGGGCCGGGAGCGGGAGCATCCGGGGAGCTGTTTTTT.

There are many counts of this clonotype. The chain is built from TRBV7-2 and TRBJ2-3, with D maybe TRBD1 (6 bases). Trimming removed 1 base at V and 1 base at J, with 12 bases between. Germline values: CDR1 SGHTA, CDR2 FQGNSA. This CDR3 comprises 16 residues. The DNA for the CDR3 is TGTGCCAGCAGCTTAGAGGGCAGGGGAGGCACAGATACGCAGTATTTT. This codes for CASSLEGRGGTDTQYF.

This clonotype came up a few times. The chain couples TRBV7-9 to TRBJ1-1, with unresolved D. This CDR3 is built from 15 residues. V shed 3 bases and J shed 1 base, with 12 bases lying between them. Germline V gene lookup returns CDR1 SEHNR and CDR2 FQNEAQ (reference sequence). The CDR3 here is CASSFLSTGNTEAFF. CDR3 DNA sequence: TGTGCCAGCAGCTTTTTATCGACTGGGAACACTGAAGCTTTCTTT.

The V gene is TRBV7-2, the J gene TRBJ2-2; TRBD2 matches at 7 bases. This CDR3 is 15 amino acids long. Germline assignment: CDR1 SGHTA and CDR2 FQGNSA. The J segment lost 4 bases and the V segment lost 3 bases, leaving 5 bases of the junction unmatched. CDR3 DNA sequence: TGTGCCAGCAGCTTGTTTGGGGGGGGCACCGGGGAGCTGTTTTTT. The encoded protein is CASSLFGGGTGELFF. The entire variable domain, with the rest obtained from reference TRBV7-2 and TRBJ2-2, is as follows: GAGVSQSPSNKVTEKGKDVELRCDPISGHTALYWYRQSLGQGLEFLIYFQGNSAPDKSGLPSDRFSAERTGGSVSTLTIQRTQQEDSAVYLCASSLFGGGTGELFFGEGSRLTVL.

The chain uses TRBV5-4 and TRBJ2-2; D not resolved. Per germline, CDR1 SGHNT and CDR2 YYREEE (reference sequence). V shed 0 bases and J shed 0 bases, with 9 bases lying between them. The CDR3 runs to 16 residues. CDR3 protein: CASSLDFATNTGELFF. The CDR3 DNA is TGTGCCAGCAGCTTGGATTTTGCCACGAACACCGGGGAGCTGTTTTTT.

This clonotype turned up a few times. V usage is TRBV27 and J usage is TRBJ1-4; D is uncertain. Trimming cost V 6 bases and J 4 bases, with 12 bases left between them. This CDR3 has 14 residues. Germline V lookup: CDR1 MNHEY, CDR2 SMNVEV (reference sequence). In nucleotides, the CDR3 is TGTGCCAGCAGACCTAGGGCCCTTAATGAAAAACTGTTTTTT. It yields the protein CASRPRALNEKLFF.

This clonotype was picked up many times. Sequence at one end of the junction differs from germline and may be a read error. The chain is built from TRBV19 and TRBJ1-5, with D possibly being TRBD1 (5 bases). Germline CDR1 LNHDA, CDR2 SQIVND (reference sequence). The CDR3 contains 13 residues. This CDR3 is CASTIQGNQPQHF. The CDR3 DNA reads as TGTGCCAGTACTATACAGGGCAATCAGCCCCAGCATTTT.